Listed here are 22 T cell receptor beta chains from one sample, sequenced in a study of OX40 agonist ivuxolimab in advanced cancers. Libraries came from the immunoSEQ multiplex PCR assay. TCRdb limited this immuneACCESS table to in-frame rearrangements with V and J called. A share of clones is missing; checked studies link under half to unresolved V genes, and the rest is unexplained. The sample table shows about 43,000 clones, and around 90% are seen once. Together, the top ten hold under 20% of the sample. Sequences were derived from CD4+ or CD8+ T cells sorted from blood, sampled in a trial of the OX40 agonist ivuxolimab. The receptors were gathered from an adult with an advanced solid tumor such as melanoma, head and neck, liver or kidney cancer.

V and J are TRBV11-2 and TRBJ2-2, with a possible D match to TRBD1 (7 bases). V dropped 5 bases and J dropped 5 bases, with 12 bases sitting between them. This CDR3 region has 14 residues. Germline lookup yields CDR1 SGHAT and CDR2 FQNNGV. The CDR3 DNA follows: TGTGCCAGCAGCGTACAGGGGAGGACCGGGGAGCTGTTTTTT. This gives the protein CASSVQGRTGELFF.

The rearrangement links TRBV11-2 to TRBJ1-2, with D hard to call. The CDR3 covers 12 residues. V dropped 1 base and J dropped 5 bases, with 5 bases sitting between them. Germline values: CDR1 SGHAT, CDR2 FQNNGV. CDR3: CASSLAGYGYTF. The CDR3 DNA reads as TGTGCCAGCAGCTTAGCTGGGTATGGCTACACCTTC.

The V gene is TRBV16, the J gene TRBJ2-7, with TRBD2 matching 7 bases. There are 17 residues in the CDR3. Germline V gives CDR1 KGHSY, CDR2 FQNENV. V was pared by 1 base and J by 4 bases, with 13 bases of the junction left unmatched. CDR3 in amino acids: CASSQFRVSQAGYEQYF. CDR3 coding DNA: TGTGCCAGCAGCCAATTTAGGGTCAGCCAAGCGGGGTACGAGCAGTACTTC.

V and J are TRBV12-5 and TRBJ2-5, with D possibly being TRBD2 (5 bases). With 5 bases removed from V and 2 bases from J, the gap between germline ends came to 12 bases. Germline CDR1 and CDR2: LGHNT and FRNRAP. The CDR3 is made up of 14 amino acids. Here the CDR3 DNA reads TGTGCTAGTGGTCCTCGCGGAGGTCAAGAGACCCAGTACTTC. It codes for CASGPRGGQETQYF.

There are a few counts of this clone. This sequence joins TRBV19 and TRBJ1-1; 11 bases fit TRBD1. From germline, CDR1 is LNHDA and CDR2 SQIVND (reference sequence). The CDR3 is made up of 14 amino acids. The junction had 2 bases not matched to a gene; V was cut back by 3 bases and J by 5 bases. DNA for the CDR3: TGTGCCAGTAGTATCTGGGACAGGGGGACTGAAGCTTTCTTT. Translating it yields CASSIWDRGTEAFF.

The gene calls are TRBV5-4 and TRBJ1-2; 10 positions match TRBD1. The ends lost 1 base at V and 3 bases at J; junction bases unmatched: 6. The CDR3 length is 16 residues. CDR1 is SGHNT and CDR2 is YYREEE in the germline V gene (reference sequence). CDR3 bases: TGTGCCAGCAGCTTGACGACAGGGGGCTTCGACTATGGCTACACCTTC. This sequence encodes CASSLTTGGFDYGYTF.

This clone was found a few times. The CDR3 sequence is CASSLYFGQGVKATDTQYF. As DNA, the CDR3 is TGTGCCAGCAGCTTATATTTCGGACAGGGGGTTAAGGCCACAGATACGCAGTATTTT. The chain carries TRBV11-2 and TRBJ2-3, with 10 positions matching TRBD1. Germline trimming cut 2 bases from V and 2 bases from J; bases unmatched to any gene: 13. Germline values: CDR1 SGHAT, CDR2 FQNNGV. The CDR3 runs 19 residues.

The rearrangement links TRBV5-6 to TRBJ2-7; no reliable D call. This CDR3 region has 14 residues. In germline, CDR1 is SGHDT, CDR2 YYEEEE. V shed 4 bases and J shed 4 bases, with 15 bases lying between them. CDR3 in amino acids: CASSPGRGAYEQYF. CDR3 DNA: TGTGCCAGCAGCCCTGGGCGAGGAGCGTACGAGCAGTACTTC.

The gene calls are TRBV6-5 and TRBJ1-2, with TRBD1 matching 7 bases. This CDR3 region has 13 residues. From germline, CDR1 is MNHEY and CDR2 SVGAGI. The junction had 4 bases not matched to a gene; V was cut back by 5 bases and J by 4 bases. CDR3 bases: TGTGCCAGCAGTCCAGGGGGTGGCTATGGCTACACCTTC. Protein sequence: CASSPGGGYGYTF.

This rearrangement joins TRBV9 to TRBJ2-7; TRBD2 matches at 10 bases. The germline CDR1 and CDR2 sequences are SGDLS and YYNGEE. The length of the CDR3 is 15 residues. With V trimmed by 0 bases and J by 5 bases, 5 bases remained unmatched. In DNA form, the CDR3 reads TGTGCCAGCAGCGTAGCTTCTAGCGGGAGCGACGAGCAGTACTTC. Protein: CASSVASSGSDEQYF.

The chain couples TRBV20-1 to TRBJ2-7; D is ambiguous. This CDR3 has 10 amino acids. The V gene lost 4 bases and the J gene lost 6 bases, with 7 bases spanning the gap. Germline V lookup: CDR1 DFQATT, CDR2 SNEGSKA (reference sequence). The chain's CDR3 is CSATWGEQYF. The DNA of the CDR3 is TGCAGTGCTACCTGGGGCGAGCAGTACTTC.

This clone has a single count. V gene TRBV30 combines with J gene TRBJ2-1; D unresolved. The CDR3 is 14 amino acids. Germline V gives CDR1 GTSNPN, CDR2 SVGIG (reference sequence). V shed 0 bases and J shed 10 bases, with 16 bases lying between them. CDR3 protein: CAWSVGSRLEEQFF. The CDR3 DNA reads TGTGCCTGGAGTGTTGGCTCGCGTCTCGAGGAGCAGTTCTTC.

The chain joins TRBV27 to TRBJ2-5; 13 bases map to TRBD2. The CDR3 has 16 amino acids. From germline, CDR1 is MNHEY and CDR2 SMNVEV (reference sequence). J was trimmed by 5 bases and V by 2 bases; bases with no gene match: 5. For the CDR3, the DNA is TGTGCCAGCAGTTTAGGACTAGCGGGAGAGGGTGAGACCCAGTACTTC. Protein: CASSLGLAGEGETQYF.

This chain links TRBV6-5 with TRBJ2-7; 7 bases agree with TRBD1. In germline, CDR1 is MNHEY, CDR2 SVGAGI. V lost 5 bases and J lost 0; bases outside the gene matches: 7. The CDR3 loop spans 15 amino acids. DNA for the CDR3: TGTGCCAGCAGTACACAGGGGCCCTACTCCTACGAGCAGTACTTC. Translating gives CASSTQGPYSYEQYF.

This chain connects TRBV5-1 to TRBJ2-2; D gene unclear. The germline V and J ends were trimmed by 7 bases and 5 bases, with 6 bases remaining between them. This CDR3 has 11 residues. Germline CDR1 is SGHRS and CDR2 is YFSETQ. The CDR3 region is CASSSTGELFF. In nucleotides, the CDR3 is TGCGCCAGCTCTAGTACCGGGGAGCTGTTTTTT.

The genes are TRBV5-1 and TRBJ2-7, with 10 positions matching TRBD2. The V gene end was trimmed by 2 bases and the J gene end by 4 bases; junction bases not matched to a gene: 3. The CDR3 is 14 residues long. Germline V gene lookup returns CDR1 SGHRS and CDR2 YFSETQ. The CDR3 nucleotides read TGCGCCAGCAGCTTCGGACTAGCGGATTACGAGCAGTACTTC. Translated, it gives CASSFGLADYEQYF.

V and J are TRBV6-6 and TRBJ2-1, with TRBD2 matching 7 bases. Germline V gene lookup returns CDR1 MNHNY and CDR2 SVGAGI (reference sequence). The CDR3 is 13 amino acids. J gave up 7 bases and V 4 bases, and 4 bases lay outside the gene matches. CDR3: CASSSGLSNEQFF. The CDR3 DNA reads as TGTGCCAGCAGTTCGGGACTATCGAATGAGCAGTTCTTC.

The chain uses TRBV28 and TRBJ2-1; 8 bases map to TRBD2. The ends lost 4 bases at V and 5 bases at J; junction bases unmatched: 10. In germline, CDR1 is MDHEN, CDR2 SYDVKM. The length of the CDR3 is 16 residues. In DNA form, the CDR3 reads TGTGCCAGCAGTTCTGCGGGACTAGGGGAAAACAATGAGCAGTTCTTC. It specifies CASSSAGLGENNEQFF.

The gene calls are TRBV7-8 and TRBJ2-5; no clear D. The V end lost 5 bases, the J end lost 5 bases, and 6 bases lay between the germline ends. The CDR3 is 11 amino acids. The germline V gene encodes CDR1 SGHVS and CDR2 FQNEAQ. CDR3 residues: CASSPRETQYF. CDR3 in DNA: TGTGCCAGCAGCCCTCGGGAGACCCAGTACTTC.

The chain joins TRBV11-1 to TRBJ2-1; D might be TRBD2 (5 bases). CDR3 size: 14 residues. V was trimmed by 5 bases and J by 8 bases, leaving 16 bases between them. Germline V gives CDR1 SGHAT, CDR2 FQDESV (reference sequence). The CDR3 protein is CASSPIGIGYEQFF. The CDR3 DNA reads as TGTGCCAGCAGCCCCATCGGGATTGGTTATGAGCAGTTCTTC.

J is TRBJ2-2 and V is TRBV9; D is unresolved. Germline assignment: CDR1 SGDLS and CDR2 YYNGEE. The V and J ends lost 1 base and 7 bases respectively, with 5 bases between them. This CDR3 is built from 12 residues. Written as DNA, the CDR3 is TGTGCCAGCAGCGTATCTAGCGGGGAGCTGTTTTTT. Its translation: CASSVSSGELFF.

In its sample, this clone was seen once. This chain joins TRBV6-5 and TRBJ1-1; no firm D call. Trimming pared 2 bases from V and 11 bases from J, leaving 12 bases between. The CDR3 is 12 residues long. Germline CDR1 reads MNHEY; CDR2 reads SVGAGI. The chain's CDR3 is CASSYPDMEAFF. In DNA form, the CDR3 reads TGTGCCAGCAGTTACCCTGACATGGAGGCTTTCTTT.